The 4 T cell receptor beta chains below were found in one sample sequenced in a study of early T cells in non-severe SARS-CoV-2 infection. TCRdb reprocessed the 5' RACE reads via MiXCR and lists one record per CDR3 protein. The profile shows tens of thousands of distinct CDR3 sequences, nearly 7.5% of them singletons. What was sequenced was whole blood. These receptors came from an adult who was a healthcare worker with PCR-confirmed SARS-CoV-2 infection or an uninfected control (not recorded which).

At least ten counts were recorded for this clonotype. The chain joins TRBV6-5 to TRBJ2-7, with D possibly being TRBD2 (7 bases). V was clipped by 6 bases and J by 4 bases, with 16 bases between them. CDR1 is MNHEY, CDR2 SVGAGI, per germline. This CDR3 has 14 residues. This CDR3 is CASRMGGPLYEQYF. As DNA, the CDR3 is TGTGCCAGCAGGATGGGGGGGCCCTTATACGAGCAGTACTTC.

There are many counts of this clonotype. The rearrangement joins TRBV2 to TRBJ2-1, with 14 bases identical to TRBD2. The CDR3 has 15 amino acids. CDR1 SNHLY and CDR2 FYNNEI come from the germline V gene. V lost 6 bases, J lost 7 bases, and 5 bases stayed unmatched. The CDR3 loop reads CASRLTSGGANEQFF. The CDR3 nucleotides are TGTGCCAGCAGGCTGACTAGCGGGGGGGCAAATGAGCAGTTCTTC.

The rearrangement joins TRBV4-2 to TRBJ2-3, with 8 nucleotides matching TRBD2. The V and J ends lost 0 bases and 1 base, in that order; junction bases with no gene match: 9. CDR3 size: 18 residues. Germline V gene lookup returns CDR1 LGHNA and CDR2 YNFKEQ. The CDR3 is CASSQDWGGGPRTDTQYF. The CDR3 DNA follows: TGTGCCAGCAGCCAAGATTGGGGCGGGGGGCCGCGCACAGATACGCAGTATTTT.

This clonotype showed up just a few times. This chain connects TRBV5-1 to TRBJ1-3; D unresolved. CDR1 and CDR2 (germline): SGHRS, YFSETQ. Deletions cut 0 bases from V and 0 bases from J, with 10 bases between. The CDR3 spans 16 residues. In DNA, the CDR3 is TGCGCCAGCAGCTTGGCCGGAATGAGCTCTGGAAACACCATATATTTT. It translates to CASSLAGMSSGNTIYF.